The next 17 T cell receptor beta chains were all read from a single sample in a study of shared T cell receptors in the human thymus. Here immunoSEQ multiplex PCR was the method, and the copy in TCRdb shows in-frame clones only, minus some. The profile shows hundreds of thousands of clones, 75% to 85% of them singletons. The same sample was also studied in work on human thymus T cells.

Sequenced input: thymocytes. The receptors were gathered from a boy younger than two with a congenital heart defect.

The chain couples TRBV6-1 to TRBJ1-5, with D unresolved. CDR1 MNHNS and CDR2 SASEGT come from the germline V gene. The CDR3 has 15 amino acids. The germline V and J ends were trimmed by 7 bases and 3 bases, with 16 bases remaining between them. The DNA of the CDR3 is TGTGCCAGCACCCGCGGGGATGGGTACAATCAGCCCCAGCATTTT. Amino acids: CASTRGDGYNQPQHF.

The chain links TRBV7-2 to TRBJ2-7; TRBD2 matches at 9 bases. V shed 1 base, J shed 2 bases, and the junction held 3 bases outside the gene matches. The CDR3 has 15 amino acids. Germline CDR1 reads SGHTA; CDR2 reads FQGNSA. The CDR3, as DNA: TGTGCCAGCAGCTTAGGGGGACTAGCACCCTACGAGCAGTACTTC. Translating it yields CASSLGGLAPYEQYF.

This chain links TRBV28 with TRBJ2-1; 8 nucleotides line up with TRBD1. This CDR3 has 15 amino acids. CDR1 and CDR2 from the germline V gene are MDHEN and SYDVKM. V was clipped by 3 bases and J by 3 bases; unmatched bases: 4. The CDR3 sequence is CASSLSGQVYNEQFF. CDR3 coding DNA: TGTGCCAGCAGTTTGTCGGGACAGGTCTACAATGAGCAGTTCTTC.

As concerns this clone: The same CDR3 arises from other DNA sequences in this sample as well. The genes are TRBV4-2 and TRBJ2-1, with TRBD2 matching over 7 bases. The CDR3 loop spans 14 amino acids. V trimming: 0 bases; J trimming: 6 bases; junction bases outside the gene matches: 2. Germline V gene data show CDR1 as LGHNA and CDR2 as YNFKEQ. The CDR3 here is CASSQDGRGNEQFF. The CDR3 bases are TGTGCCAGCAGCCAAGATGGGAGGGGCAATGAGCAGTTCTTC.

The chain uses TRBV28 and TRBJ1-4; 9 positions match TRBD1. J was trimmed by 7 bases and V by 6 bases; bases with no gene match: 6. Germline CDR1 and CDR2: MDHEN and SYDVKM. This CDR3 has 14 amino acids. The DNA of the CDR3 is TGTGCCAGCAGCCGTCCGGACAGGGGTGAAAAACTGTTTTTT. It yields the protein CASSRPDRGEKLFF.

The chain combines TRBV7-9 with TRBJ2-5; 8 positions agree with TRBD2. J was trimmed by 5 bases and V by 8 bases; bases with no gene match: 16. CDR1 is SEHNR and CDR2 is FQNEAQ in the germline V gene (reference sequence). The CDR3 totals 16 residues. The CDR3 region is CASGGEAGGRRETQYF. The CDR3, as DNA: TGTGCCAGCGGAGGGGAGGCGGGAGGCCGTCGGGAGACCCAGTACTTC.

The chain combines TRBV6-5 with TRBJ2-5; 7 bases are shared with TRBD1. The CDR3 has 14 amino acids. Germline loops: CDR1 MNHEY, CDR2 SVGAGI. Trimming at V came to 2 bases and at J to 1 base, leaving 1 base not matched to a gene. CDR3 sequence: CASSYQGVQETQYF. CDR3 nucleotide sequence: TGTGCCAGCAGTTACCAGGGGGTCCAAGAGACCCAGTACTTC.

This chain links TRBV5-1 with TRBJ2-1; a weak D match, TRBD2 (6 bases). V lost 0 bases, J lost 0 bases, and 10 bases lay in between. This CDR3 contains 16 residues. CDR1 and CDR2 (germline): SGHRS, YFSETQ. The CDR3 region has the DNA TGCGCCAGCAGCTTGGGGTTGGGACTCTCCTACAATGAGCAGTTCTTC. The encoded protein is CASSLGLGLSYNEQFF.

The chain has TRBV11-2 and TRBJ1-3, with D perhaps matching TRBD1 (5 bases). V gave up 5 bases and J gave up 0 bases, with 8 bases separating them. There are 14 residues in the CDR3. Germline lookup yields CDR1 SGHAT and CDR2 FQNNGV. This CDR3 reads CASSPRVSGNTIYF. CDR3 sequence (DNA): TGTGCCAGCAGCCCCAGGGTCTCTGGAAACACCATATATTTT.

This sequence joins TRBV6-5 and TRBJ1-5, with TRBD1 matching over 10 bases. The CDR3 contains 14 residues. Germline values: CDR1 MNHEY, CDR2 SVGAGI. Germline trimming cut 7 bases from V and 6 bases from J; bases unmatched to any gene: 6. The CDR3 spells CASKDRGPGQPQHF. The CDR3 region has the DNA TGTGCCAGCAAAGACAGGGGGCCGGGTCAGCCCCAGCATTTT.

The chain is built from TRBV29-1 and TRBJ1-3; weak D call: TRBD1 (6 bases). CDR3 length equals 14 residues. Germline V CDR1 and CDR2: SQVTM, ANQGSEA. Trimming took off 6 bases at V and 4 bases at J, with 16 bases between the two ends. The CDR3 is CSVRDRKEGNTIYF. The CDR3, as DNA: TGCAGCGTCAGAGACAGGAAGGAAGGAAACACCATATATTTT.

The V and J genes are TRBV29-1 and TRBJ2-1; TRBD1 matches 11 bases. Germline V gene data show CDR1 as SQVTM and CDR2 as ANQGSEA. CDR3 size: 17 residues. V gave up 4 bases and J gave up 0 bases; unmatched junction bases: 8. The DNA of the CDR3 is TGCAGCGTTGCTGGACAGGGGGCGGAGAGCTCCTACAATGAGCAGTTCTTC. It encodes CSVAGQGAESSYNEQFF.

This clone was observed a handful of times. The chain employs TRBV11-3 and TRBJ2-1; TRBD2 matches at 10 bases. The V gene end was trimmed by 1 base and the J gene end by 6 bases; junction bases not matched to a gene: 3. The length of the CDR3 is 15 residues. The germline gives CDR1 SGHNT, CDR2 YENEEA. CDR3 protein: CASSLGGLALNEQFF. CDR3 DNA: TGTGCCAGCAGCTTAGGGGGACTAGCGCTCAATGAGCAGTTCTTC. The entire variable domain, with the rest obtained from reference TRBV11-3 and TRBJ2-1, is as follows: EAGVVQSPRYKIIEKKQPVAFWCNPISGHNTLYWYLQNLGQGPELLIRYENEEAVDDSQLPKDRFSAERLKGVDSTLKIQPAELGDSAVYLCASSLGGLALNEQFFGPGTRLTVL.

CDR3 DNA: TGCAGCGTTGAAACTAGCTCCGGCACAGATACGCAGTATTTT. Translation gives CSVETSSGTDTQYF. This rearrangement joins TRBV29-1 to TRBJ2-3; D might be TRBD2 (6 bases). This CDR3 region has 14 residues. V gave up 2 bases and J gave up 1 base, with 10 bases separating them. CDR1 and CDR2 from the germline V gene are SQVTM and ANQGSEA.

This clone was counted a few times. V usage is TRBV4-3 and J usage is TRBJ2-1; TRBD2 agrees at 13 bases. With 4 bases clipped from V and 10 bases from J, the junction kept 7 bases outside the gene matches. CDR1 and CDR2 from the germline V gene are LGHNA and YSLEER. CDR3 size: 15 residues. The DNA of the CDR3 is TGCGCCAGCAGCCCCGGACTAGCGGGAGTGCAAGAGCAGTTCTTC. Protein sequence: CASSPGLAGVQEQFF.

As for this clone: Other DNA sequences in the same sample also yield this CDR3. The chain has TRBV5-6 and TRBJ1-4; D is uncertain. The CDR3 contains 14 residues. Looked up from germline, CDR1 is SGHDT and CDR2 is YYEEEE. With 1 base removed from V and 0 bases from J, the gap between germline ends came to 4 bases. The CDR3 nucleotides are TGTGCCAGCAGCTTGACTGCAACTAATGAAAAACTGTTTTTT. Translating it yields CASSLTATNEKLFF.

The chain combines TRBV5-1 with TRBJ1-5; possibly TRBD1 for D (6 bases). The length of the CDR3 is 15 residues. V was shortened by 0 bases and J by 4 bases, with 11 bases between the two germline ends. Germline-derived CDR1 and CDR2 are SGHRS and YFSETQ. The CDR3: CASSLVPGANQPQHF. CDR3 coding DNA: TGCGCCAGCAGCTTGGTCCCAGGGGCTAATCAGCCCCAGCATTTT.